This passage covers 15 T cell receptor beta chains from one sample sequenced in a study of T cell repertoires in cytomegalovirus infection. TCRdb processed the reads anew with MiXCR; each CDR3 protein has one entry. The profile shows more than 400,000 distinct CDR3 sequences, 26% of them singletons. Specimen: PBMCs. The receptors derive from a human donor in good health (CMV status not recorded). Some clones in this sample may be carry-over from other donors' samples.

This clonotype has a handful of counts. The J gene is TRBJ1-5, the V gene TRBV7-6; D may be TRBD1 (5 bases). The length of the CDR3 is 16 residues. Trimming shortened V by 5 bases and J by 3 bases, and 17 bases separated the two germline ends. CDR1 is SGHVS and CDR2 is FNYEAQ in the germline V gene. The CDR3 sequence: CASSPAMGPNNQPQHF. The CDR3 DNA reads TGTGCCAGCAGCCCGGCGATGGGACCGAACAATCAGCCCCAGCATTTT.

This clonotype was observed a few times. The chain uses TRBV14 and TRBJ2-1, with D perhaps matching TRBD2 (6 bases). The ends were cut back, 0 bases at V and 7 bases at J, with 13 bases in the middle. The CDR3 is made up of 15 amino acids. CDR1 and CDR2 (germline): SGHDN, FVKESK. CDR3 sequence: CASSQDYGSGNEQFF. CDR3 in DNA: TGTGCCAGCAGCCAAGATTACGGAAGCGGGAATGAGCAGTTCTTC.

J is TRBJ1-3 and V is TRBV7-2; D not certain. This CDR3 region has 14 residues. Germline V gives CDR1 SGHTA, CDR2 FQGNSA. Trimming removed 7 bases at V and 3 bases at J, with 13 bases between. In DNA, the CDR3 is TGTGCCAGCACCTCCCCCGGGGTTGGAAACACCATATATTTT. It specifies CASTSPGVGNTIYF.

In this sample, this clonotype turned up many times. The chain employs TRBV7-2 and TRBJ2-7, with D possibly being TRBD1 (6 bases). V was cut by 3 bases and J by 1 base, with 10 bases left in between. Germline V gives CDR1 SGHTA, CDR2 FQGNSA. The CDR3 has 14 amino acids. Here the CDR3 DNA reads TGTGCCAGCAGCTTGGGCAGGGGTTCCTACGAGCAGTACTTC. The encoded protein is CASSLGRGSYEQYF.

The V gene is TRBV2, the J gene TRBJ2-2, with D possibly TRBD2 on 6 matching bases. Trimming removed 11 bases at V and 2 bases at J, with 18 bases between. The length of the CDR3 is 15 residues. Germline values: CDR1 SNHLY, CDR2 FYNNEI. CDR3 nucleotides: TGTGCCGGCTACACCGGCGGGATTAACACCGGGGAGCTGTTTTTT. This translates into CAGYTGGINTGELFF. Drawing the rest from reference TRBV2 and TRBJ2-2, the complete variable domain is EPEVTQTPSHQVTQMGQEVILRCVPISNHLYFYWYRQILGQKVEFLVSFYNNEISEKSEIFDDQFSVERPDGSNFTLKIRSTKLEDSAMYFCAGYTGGINTGELFFGEGSRLTVL.

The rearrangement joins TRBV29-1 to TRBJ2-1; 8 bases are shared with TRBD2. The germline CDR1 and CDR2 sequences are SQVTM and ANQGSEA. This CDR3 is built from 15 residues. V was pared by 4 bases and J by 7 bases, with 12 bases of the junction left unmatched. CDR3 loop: CSVAETGGPGNEQFF. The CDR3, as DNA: TGCAGCGTTGCTGAGACGGGAGGGCCCGGGAATGAGCAGTTCTTC.

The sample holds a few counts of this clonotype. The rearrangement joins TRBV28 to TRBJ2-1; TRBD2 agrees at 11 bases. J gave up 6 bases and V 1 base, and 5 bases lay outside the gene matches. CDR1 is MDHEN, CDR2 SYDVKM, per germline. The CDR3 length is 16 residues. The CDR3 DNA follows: TGTGCCAGCAGTTTATTGCTAGCGGGAGGAGGCAATGAGCAGTTCTTC. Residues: CASSLLLAGGGNEQFF.

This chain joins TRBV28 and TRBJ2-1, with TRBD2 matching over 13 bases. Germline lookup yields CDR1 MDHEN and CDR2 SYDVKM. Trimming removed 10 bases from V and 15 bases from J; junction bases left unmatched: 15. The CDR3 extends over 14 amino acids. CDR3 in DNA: TGTGCCAACTACACCGGGACTAGCGGGAACTGTCGGTTCTTC. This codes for CANYTGTSGNCRFF.

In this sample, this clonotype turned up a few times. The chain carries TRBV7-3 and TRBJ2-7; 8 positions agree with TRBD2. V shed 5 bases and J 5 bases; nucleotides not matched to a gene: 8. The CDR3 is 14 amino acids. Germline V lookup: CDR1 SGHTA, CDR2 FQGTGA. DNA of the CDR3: TGTGCCAGCAGCCCGGGACTAGGGGTCGACGAGCAGTACTTC. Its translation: CASSPGLGVDEQYF.

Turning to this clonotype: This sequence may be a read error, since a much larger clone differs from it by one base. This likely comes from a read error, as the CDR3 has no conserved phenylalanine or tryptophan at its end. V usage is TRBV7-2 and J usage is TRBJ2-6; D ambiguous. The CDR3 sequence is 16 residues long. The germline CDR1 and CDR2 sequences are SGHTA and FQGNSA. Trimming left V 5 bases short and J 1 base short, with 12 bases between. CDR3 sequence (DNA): TGTGCCAGCAGCCCCGGTAGTAATTCTGGGGCCAACGTCCTGACTTAC. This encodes CASSPGSNSGANVLTY.

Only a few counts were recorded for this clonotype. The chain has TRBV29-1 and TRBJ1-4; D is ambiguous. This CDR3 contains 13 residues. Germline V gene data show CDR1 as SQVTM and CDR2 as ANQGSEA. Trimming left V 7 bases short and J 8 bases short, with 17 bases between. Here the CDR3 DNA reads TGCAGCGCTTCCGACACCCGACGGGAAAAACTGTTTTTT. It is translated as CSASDTRREKLFF.

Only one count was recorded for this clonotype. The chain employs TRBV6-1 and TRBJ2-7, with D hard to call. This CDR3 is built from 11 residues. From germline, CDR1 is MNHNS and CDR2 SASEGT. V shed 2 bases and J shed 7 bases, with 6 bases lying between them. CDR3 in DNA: TGTGCCAGCAGTGAAATGAGGGAGCAGTACTTC. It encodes CASSEMREQYF.

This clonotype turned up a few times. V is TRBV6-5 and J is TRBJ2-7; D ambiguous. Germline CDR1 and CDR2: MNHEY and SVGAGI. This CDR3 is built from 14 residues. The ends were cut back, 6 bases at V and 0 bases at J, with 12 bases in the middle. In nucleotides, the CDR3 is TGTGCCAGCAGCGCCCGGGCCTCCTCCTACGAGCAGTACTTC. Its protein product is CASSARASSYEQYF.

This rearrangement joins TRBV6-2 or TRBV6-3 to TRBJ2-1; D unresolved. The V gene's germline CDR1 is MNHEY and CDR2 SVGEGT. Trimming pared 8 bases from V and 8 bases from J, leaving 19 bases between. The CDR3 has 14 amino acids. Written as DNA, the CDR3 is TGTGCCAGCCACCTGGGATGGGGTTTTGATGAGCAGTTCTTC. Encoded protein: CASHLGWGFDEQFF.

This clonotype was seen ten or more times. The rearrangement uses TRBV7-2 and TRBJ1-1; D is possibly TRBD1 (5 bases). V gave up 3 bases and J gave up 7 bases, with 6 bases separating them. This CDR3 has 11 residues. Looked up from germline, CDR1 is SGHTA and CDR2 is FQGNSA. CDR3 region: CASSFDSEAFF. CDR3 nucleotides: TGTGCCAGCAGCTTCGACAGTGAAGCTTTCTTT. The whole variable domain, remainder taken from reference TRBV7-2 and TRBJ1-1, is GAGVSQSPSNKVTEKGKDVELRCDPISGHTALYWYRQSLGQGLEFLIYFQGNSAPDKSGLPSDRFSAERTGGSVSTLTIQRTQQEDSAVYLCASSFDSEAFFGQGTRLTVV.